These 24 T cell receptor beta chains were sequenced from one sample in a study of blood T cell repertoires in COVID-19. The method was immunoSEQ multiplex PCR; TCRdb's version includes in-frame clones alone and lacks a portion of them. The sample lists roughly 97,000 clones, around 87% occurring once. Sequencing was carried out using peripheral blood. The origin of the receptors is a human donor in a cohort sampled during active COVID-19.

This clone was counted once. The gene calls are TRBV28 and TRBJ1-2, with 8 bases that match TRBD1. The CDR3 is 13 amino acids. Germline V gene data show CDR1 as MDHEN and CDR2 as SYDVKM. Germline trimming cut 6 bases from V and 5 bases from J; bases unmatched to any gene: 5. As DNA, the CDR3 is TGTGCCAGCAGGCAGGGGGCGCGGTATGGCTACACCTTC. The encoded protein is CASRQGARYGYTF.

V usage is TRBV10-1 and J usage is TRBJ2-7; 7 bases match TRBD1. This CDR3 comprises 13 residues. The junction had 2 bases not matched to a gene; V was cut back by 5 bases and J by 1 base. The germline V gene encodes CDR1 WNHNN and CDR2 SYGVQD (reference sequence). The CDR3 coding sequence is TGCGCCAGCAGTTGGGACAGATCCTACGAGCAGTACTTC. Protein sequence: CASSWDRSYEQYF.

A word on this clone: The same CDR3 is also encoded by other DNA sequences in this sample. The V call is TRBV18, the J call TRBJ1-2, with a possible D match to TRBD1 (5 bases). The CDR3 runs to 13 residues. In germline, CDR1 is KGHSH, CDR2 LQKENI. The V end was cut by 0 bases, the J end by 5 bases, with 7 bases between. CDR3: CASSPPGGYGYTF. The CDR3 coding sequence is TGTGCCAGCTCACCACCGGGGGGGTATGGCTACACCTTC.

The chain links TRBV9 to TRBJ2-7, with 7 nucleotides matching TRBD1. CDR1 is SGDLS and CDR2 is YYNGEE in the germline V gene. CDR3 length: 17 residues. Germline trimming cut 5 bases from V and 2 bases from J; bases unmatched to any gene: 16. CDR3 in DNA: TGTGCCAGCAGTCCGTCCCGGGACAGTATATCGACCTACGAGCAGTACTTC. It encodes CASSPSRDSISTYEQYF.

V gene TRBV3-1 (or the pseudogene TRBV3-2) combines with J gene TRBJ1-2; D gene ambiguous. Germline V gene sequence: CDR1 LGHDT, CDR2 YNNKEL (reference sequence). The CDR3 runs to 11 residues. Trimming stripped 10 bases from V and 4 bases from J, with 10 bases between. The DNA of the CDR3 is TGTGCCACCCAGGCTTTCTATGGCTACACCTTC. The encoded protein is CATQAFYGYTF.

The chain links TRBV25-1 to TRBJ1-1; tentatively, D is TRBD1 (5 bases). The CDR3 is made up of 11 amino acids. Germline V gives CDR1 MGHDK, CDR2 SYGVNS. V was pared by 10 bases and J by 6 bases, with 12 bases between. CDR3 region: CATEIGAEAFF. DNA for the CDR3: TGTGCCACCGAAATAGGGGCTGAAGCTTTCTTT.

This clone was picked up a small number of times. V gene TRBV25-1 combines with J gene TRBJ2-3; TRBD1 agrees at 7 bases. This CDR3 has 11 residues. Germline V lookup: CDR1 MGHDK, CDR2 SYGVNS. Trimming at V came to 8 bases and at J to 9 bases, leaving 5 bases not matched to a gene. CDR3 region: CASQTGWTQYF. CDR3 sequence (DNA): TGTGCCAGCCAGACAGGGTGGACGCAGTATTTT.

J is TRBJ1-2 and V is TRBV20-1; 10 bases match TRBD1. In germline, CDR1 is DFQATT, CDR2 SNEGSKA (reference sequence). There are 11 residues in the CDR3. With V trimmed by 7 bases and J by 8 bases, 4 bases remained unmatched. The CDR3 sequence is CSGQGAWGYTF. The CDR3 nucleotides read TGCAGTGGACAGGGGGCTTGGGGCTACACCTTC.

This chain links TRBV19 with TRBJ1-4, with D unclear. Germline V gene data show CDR1 as LNHDA and CDR2 as SQIVND (reference sequence). The CDR3 extends over 17 amino acids. V was pared by 6 bases and J by 6 bases, with 23 bases between. CDR3 amino acids: CASRGSGGYPTHEKLFF. CDR3 DNA sequence: TGTGCCAGTAGGGGGTCGGGAGGCTACCCGACTCATGAAAAACTGTTTTTT.

This chain joins TRBV6-6 and TRBJ2-5; 7 bases fit TRBD1. Germline CDR1 is MNHNY and CDR2 is SVGAGI (reference sequence). The CDR3 is made up of 15 amino acids. V dropped 7 bases and J dropped 1; count of bases not matched to a gene: 9. The DNA for the CDR3 is TGTGCCAGCACTAGAAAGGGGACAGTCCAAGAGACCCAGTACTTC. Encoded protein: CASTRKGTVQETQYF.

This chain joins TRBV27 and TRBJ1-1; TRBD1 might be the D (6 bases). V was pared by 5 bases and J by 3 bases, with 13 bases between. The CDR3 totals 14 residues. The germline CDR1 and CDR2 sequences are MNHEY and SMNVEV (reference sequence). The CDR3 DNA sequence: TGTGCCAGCAGTCTCGGCAGGGGTTACACTGAAGCTTTCTTT. Translating it yields CASSLGRGYTEAFF.

V usage is TRBV5-4 and J usage is TRBJ2-1, with 9 positions matching TRBD2. Trimming cost V 3 bases and J 5 bases; bases outside gene matches: 9. CDR1 is SGHNT and CDR2 is YYREEE in the germline V gene (reference sequence). The length of the CDR3 is 16 residues. This CDR3 is CASSYSGLAKHNEQFF. Written as DNA, the CDR3 is TGTGCCAGCAGCTATTCCGGACTAGCGAAGCACAATGAGCAGTTCTTC. Full variable domain (rest looked up from reference TRBV5-4 and TRBJ2-1): ETGVTQSPTHLIKTRGQQVTLRCSSQSGHNTVSWYQQALGQGPQFIFQYYREEENGRGNFPPRFSGLQFPNYSSELNVNALELDDSALYLCASSYSGLAKHNEQFFGPGTRLTVL.

The chain recombines TRBV6-5 with TRBJ2-1, with a possible D match to TRBD1 (6 bases). V shed 6 bases and J shed 0 bases, with 12 bases lying between them. Germline V gene lookup returns CDR1 MNHEY and CDR2 SVGAGI. CDR3 length equals 15 residues. The CDR3 DNA reads as TGTGCCAGCAGGCTGGACAGTCACTCCTACAATGAGCAGTTCTTC. Residues: CASRLDSHSYNEQFF.

There are a few counts of this clone. V is TRBV24-1 and J is TRBJ2-7; 10 positions match TRBD1. CDR3 length equals 16 residues. Germline V gene sequence: CDR1 KGHDR, CDR2 SFDVKD. The ends lost 8 bases at V and 2 bases at J; junction bases unmatched: 11. The DNA for the CDR3 is TGTGCCACCACGATATCCGGGACAGGGGTGACCTACGAGCAGTACTTC. Translated, it gives CATTISGTGVTYEQYF.

The chain employs TRBV6-5 and TRBJ2-7, with a possible D match to TRBD1 (6 bases). V dropped 6 bases and J dropped 2 bases, with 8 bases sitting between them. The germline V gene encodes CDR1 MNHEY and CDR2 SVGAGI. This CDR3 contains 12 residues. The CDR3 region is CASRWDTYEQYF. In DNA form, the CDR3 reads TGTGCCAGCAGATGGGACACCTACGAGCAGTACTTC.

The chain joins TRBV9 to TRBJ2-2; the match to TRBD2 covers 11 bases. This CDR3 region has 19 residues. Trimming at V came to 3 bases and at J to 1 base, leaving 11 bases not matched to a gene. CDR1 SGDLS and CDR2 YYNGEE come from the germline V gene. The CDR3 protein is CASSAPGLAGGWNTGELFF. The CDR3 nucleotides are TGTGCCAGCAGCGCCCCGGGGCTAGCGGGAGGTTGGAACACCGGGGAGCTGTTTTTT.

The chain recombines TRBV4-2 with TRBJ1-2; D remains ambiguous. CDR1 and CDR2 (germline): LGHNA, YNFKEQ. Trimming took off 8 bases at V and 4 bases at J, with 14 bases between the two ends. The CDR3 runs to 13 residues. The CDR3 nucleotides read TGTGCCAGCCGAGAACGGCGAGGCTATGGCTACACCTTC. Translated: CASRERRGYGYTF.

This chain connects TRBV6-5 to TRBJ2-7; D is perhaps TRBD1 (6 bases). The CDR3 loop spans 15 amino acids. Between the trimmed V and J ends, which lost 0 bases and 4 bases, there was a span of 13 bases. The germline V gene encodes CDR1 MNHEY and CDR2 SVGAGI. CDR3 in amino acids: CASSYSGRGPYEQYF. CDR3 DNA sequence: TGTGCCAGCAGTTACTCCGGCAGGGGACCTTACGAGCAGTACTTC.

This chain joins TRBV6-6 and TRBJ2-7, with TRBD1 as a possible D gene (5 bases). There are 14 residues in the CDR3. Germline assignment: CDR1 MNHNY and CDR2 SVGAGI (reference sequence). Trimming took off 7 bases at V and 0 bases at J, with 13 bases between the two ends. As DNA, the CDR3 is TGTGCCAGCACCCAGATTGGACACTCCTACGAGCAGTACTTC. It specifies CASTQIGHSYEQYF.

V is TRBV9 and J is TRBJ2-1, with 7 bases lining up with TRBD2. The CDR3 sequence is 16 residues long. CDR1 and CDR2 (germline): SGDLS, YYNGEE. V dropped 0 bases and J dropped 0; count of bases not matched to a gene: 3. The CDR3 region is CASSVGSGNSYNEQFF. The CDR3 bases are TGTGCCAGCAGCGTAGGAAGCGGGAACTCCTACAATGAGCAGTTCTTC. Together with reference TRBV9 and TRBJ2-1, the CDR3 gives the full variable domain: DSGVTQTPKHLITATGQRVTLRCSPRSGDLSVYWYQQSLDQGLQFLIQYYNGEERAKGNILERFSAQQFPDLHSELNLSSLELGDSALYFCASSVGSGNSYNEQFFGPGTRLTVL.

This chain uses TRBV28 with TRBJ2-7; D perhaps matches TRBD1 (5 bases). CDR1 is MDHEN and CDR2 is SYDVKM in the germline V gene. V gave up 6 bases and J gave up 6 bases, with 6 bases separating them. This CDR3 region has 10 residues. The CDR3 loop is CASRGLEQYF. The CDR3 region has the DNA TGTGCCAGCAGGGGGCTCGAGCAGTACTTC.

In regard to this clone: The junction and the germline gene differ at one end; a read error may be behind it. The gene calls are TRBV18 and TRBJ2-4; TRBD1 matches at 7 bases. The CDR3 contains 14 residues. Germline V gene sequence: CDR1 KGHSH, CDR2 LQKENI. The CDR3 nucleotides read TGTGCCAGCTCCCCAGGGACAGCCCAAAACATTCAGTACTTC. Protein sequence: CASSPGTAQNIQYF.

The chain employs TRBV11-2 and TRBJ2-7; D may be TRBD2 (5 bases). This CDR3 is built from 13 residues. Per germline, CDR1 SGHAT and CDR2 FQNNGV. Trimming removed 5 bases from V and 4 bases from J, with 12 bases in between. CDR3 sequence: CASSGGLGYEQYF. The CDR3 DNA follows: TGTGCCAGCAGCGGCGGGTTGGGATACGAGCAGTACTTC.

CDR3 coding DNA: TGTGCCAGCAGCCCGGCCGGGACACACACTGAAGCTTTCTTT. Translated: CASSPAGTHTEAFF. The V call is TRBV7-9, the J call TRBJ1-1, with a weak D call TRBD1 (6 bases). The V gene lost 5 bases and the J gene lost 3 bases, with 13 bases spanning the gap. This CDR3 is built from 14 residues. Germline V gene lookup returns CDR1 SEHNR and CDR2 FQNEAQ (reference sequence).